This T cell receptor (beta chain) was sequenced during a study of blood T cell repertoires in COVID-19. Produced via immunoSEQ multiplex PCR; TCRdb's table is partial and in-frame only. Of about 330,000 clones in the sample, about 92% are singletons; the top ten hold around 18%. Participant age was roughly 18 to 90 years, and participants resided in about 25 US areas. Recovered Cohort 3 donors showed two negative PCRs, clearance, or symptom resolution. Germline CDR1 SQVTM, CDR2 ANQGSEA. V lost 7 bases, J lost 0 bases, and 12 bases stayed unmatched. The CDR3 is 16 residues long. The receptor was derived from a woman younger than 45 who had recovered from COVID-19. The sample was PBMCs or T cells enriched from blood (not recorded which). The J gene is TRBJ2-3, the V gene TRBV29-1; 8 nucleotides line up with TRBD2. The CDR3, as DNA: TGCAGCGCCCGGGGAGGGTTAGCGGGGAGCACAGATACGCAGTATTTT. Its translation: CSARGGLAGSTDTQYF.